The rows below give T cell receptor beta chains drawn from one sample of a study of CD8 T cells in Susac syndrome. From the immunoSEQ multiplex PCR reads, TCRdb called clonotypes with MiXCR, one entry per CDR3 protein. The table lists some 180,000 distinct CDR3 sequences, about 94% of them singletons. The source material was CD4+ T cells from PBMCs. The receptors stem from a human donor in good health. CDR3s leave out the opening cysteine and the closing phenylalanine or tryptophan. Each record gives: V gene, J gene, CDR3 length, CDR3 protein.

v_call: TRBV19
j_call: TRBJ1-5
cdr3_length: 16
cdr3_aa: ASSAPGQGMVSNQPQH

v_call: TRBV7-2
j_call: TRBJ2-2
cdr3_length: 15
cdr3_aa: ASSLGSGGASAGELF

v_call: TRBV18
j_call: TRBJ1-2
cdr3_length: 16
cdr3_aa: ASSLIGQVGGIRYGYT

v_call: TRBV7-9
j_call: TRBJ1-4
cdr3_length: 13
cdr3_aa: ASQPFGSTNEELF

v_call: TRBV5-1
j_call: TRBJ2-2
cdr3_length: 14
cdr3_aa: ASRLTSGPYTGELF

v_call: TRBV19
j_call: TRBJ1-2
cdr3_length: 10
cdr3_aa: ASSKEDYGYT

v_call: TRBV3-1
j_call: TRBJ2-1
cdr3_length: 15
cdr3_aa: ASSRRGGRVSYNEQF

v_call: TRBV6-5
j_call: TRBJ2-5
cdr3_length: 14
cdr3_aa: ASSYSTSGGQETQY

v_call: TRBV29-1
j_call: TRBJ1-1
cdr3_length: 13
cdr3_aa: SVETGGVGGTEAF

v_call: TRBV12-3/TRBV12-4
j_call: TRBJ2-5
cdr3_length: 11
cdr3_aa: ASRPTGPKTQY

v_call: TRBV28
j_call: TRBJ1-2
cdr3_length: 13
cdr3_aa: ASSLGQGGGYGYT